The clone carrying this TCR beta chain was recorded many times. Germline CDR1 reads MNHEY; CDR2 reads SMNVEV (reference sequence). The CDR3 runs to 14 residues. The junction had 7 bases not matched to a gene; V was cut back by 4 bases and J by 7 bases. This sample is part of a study of regulatory T cells in long-lasting Graves disease. This sample's time point: newly diagnosed GD, antithyroid drugs for less than 3 months. PBMC-extracted RNA yielded the TCR library. Combining iRepertoire HTBI primers with Arm-PCR of CDR3 regions, the authors built TCR beta libraries. TCRdb called the multiplex PCR reads again in MiXCR, with one record for every CDR3 protein. The data contain 440,000 or so distinct CDR3 sequences, roughly 15% of them singletons. This same sample was also taken into another study, of T cells in Graves' hyperthyroidism and ophthalmopathy.

J is TRBJ2-1 and V is TRBV27; 7 bases are shared with TRBD2. This clonotype was obtained from a woman in her 30s with Graves disease. The material sequenced was peripheral blood mononuclear cells (PBMCs), taken at new diagnosis, from a patient treated with antithyroid drugs. Written as DNA, the CDR3 is TGTGCCAGCAGTTCGCGGGAGAATAGGAATGAGCAGTTCTTC. Its translation: CASSSRENRNEQFF.